One sample yielded the 19 T cell receptor beta chains listed below, sequenced in a study of beta chain features in type 1 diabetes. Overall study results and limits: Type 1 diabetes patients had TCRB CDR3s that were shorter (moderately but significantly so) in all four CD4+ subsets.

Every isolated RNA sample was fully reverse transcribed, so sequencing captured expressed TCRB transcripts. The method was immunoSEQ multiplex PCR; TCRdb's version includes in-frame clones alone and lacks a portion of them. Of around 110,000 clones detected, roughly 17% appear once; the ten largest clones hold 2% to 3%. No antigen is known for these receptors. Sequenced: central memory CD4+ T cells from blood. Source of these receptors: a man in his thirties or forties with type 1 diabetes.

The J gene is TRBJ2-4, the V gene TRBV2; D is possibly TRBD1 (6 bases). Trimming took 8 bases from V and 2 from J, leaving 13 bases between them. The CDR3 is 14 residues long. Germline V lookup: CDR1 SNHLY, CDR2 FYNNEI. The CDR3: CASRLGQPKNIQYF. CDR3 in DNA: TGTGCCAGCCGGCTAGGACAGCCCAAAAACATTCAGTACTTC.

This clone has a handful of counts. Written as DNA, the CDR3 is TGCGCCAGCAGCCAAACGAGGGGCGAGACCCAGTACTTC. The encoded protein is CASSQTRGETQYF. The gene calls are TRBV4-1 and TRBJ2-5, with D perhaps given as TRBD1 or TRBD2 (5 bases each). CDR3 length equals 13 residues. Looked up from germline, CDR1 is MGHRA and CDR2 is YSYEKL. Trimming pared 2 bases from V and 5 bases from J, leaving 9 bases between.

The chain carries TRBV14 and TRBJ1-6; D gene unclear. Germline CDR1 is SGHDN and CDR2 is FVKESK. V dropped 3 bases and J dropped 9 bases, with 12 bases sitting between them. The CDR3 spans 14 residues. DNA for the CDR3: TGTGCCAGCAGCCAGTATTTCGGAGGTTCACCCCTCCACTTT. Translated, it gives CASSQYFGGSPLHF.

The chain combines TRBV19 with TRBJ2-1, with D unclear. This CDR3 comprises 16 residues. Germline CDR1 and CDR2: LNHDA and SQIVND (reference sequence). Trimming left V 5 bases short and J 0 bases short, with 14 bases between. The CDR3 spells CASSPYPRSSYNEQFF. CDR3 sequence (DNA): TGTGCCAGTAGTCCATACCCCAGGAGCTCCTACAATGAGCAGTTCTTC.

By its share, this clone is medium-sized. V usage is TRBV5-4 and J usage is TRBJ2-3; 9 bases align to TRBD2. The germline V gene encodes CDR1 SGHNT and CDR2 YYREEE (reference sequence). The V segment lost 4 bases and the J segment 0 bases; nucleotides outside the gene matches: 12. The CDR3 totals 18 residues. The DNA for the CDR3 is TGTGCCAGCAGCCCTCTCGCGGGGGGGTCGTCTAGCACAGATACGCAGTATTTT. This codes for CASSPLAGGSSSTDTQYF.

V usage is TRBV7-2 and J usage is TRBJ2-4; D perhaps matches TRBD2 (5 bases). The V end was cut by 1 base, the J end by 2 bases, with 9 bases between. Germline V CDR1 and CDR2: SGHTA, FQGNSA. This CDR3 region has 15 residues. The CDR3 protein is CASSLDPGTKNIQYF. The DNA for the CDR3 is TGTGCCAGCAGCTTAGATCCGGGGACCAAAAACATTCAGTACTTC.

This clone was detected a few times. The CDR3 DNA follows: TGTGCCAGCAGGGGGCCGGCCTACGAGCAGTACTTC. Translated: CASRGPAYEQYF. V and J are TRBV6-6 and TRBJ2-7, with D perhaps matching TRBD1 (5 bases). There are 12 residues in the CDR3. Per the germline V gene, CDR1 is MNHNY and CDR2 is SVGAGI (reference sequence). The V gene lost 6 bases and the J gene lost 2 bases, with 8 bases spanning the gap.

This sequence joins TRBV11-2 and TRBJ2-5; 8 nucleotides match TRBD1. Germline V gives CDR1 SGHAT, CDR2 FQNNGV. V lost 3 bases, J lost 4 bases, and 10 bases stayed unmatched. The CDR3 has 16 amino acids. The CDR3 region has the DNA TGTGCCAGCAGCTTGGGAACCAGGGGGCGCGGAGAGACCCAGTACTTC. Translating gives CASSLGTRGRGETQYF.

This clone was seen a few times. The CDR3 protein is CASSLDPSGYEQYF. For the CDR3, the DNA is TGTGCCAGCAGCCTAGATCCTAGCGGGTACGAGCAGTACTTC. The chain joins TRBV7-2 to TRBJ2-7, with 8 positions matching TRBD2. Germline V gene sequence: CDR1 SGHTA, CDR2 FQGNSA. The J segment lost 4 bases and the V segment lost 5 bases, leaving 7 bases of the junction unmatched. This CDR3 is built from 14 residues.

J is TRBJ1-1 and V is TRBV13, with D hard to call. Germline-derived CDR1 and CDR2 are PRHDT and FYEKMQ (reference sequence). There are 15 residues in the CDR3. Deletions cut 2 bases from V and 6 bases from J, with 16 bases between. CDR3 region: CASSLWGTSGAEAFF. The CDR3 DNA follows: TGTGCCAGCAGCTTATGGGGTACGTCGGGCGCTGAAGCTTTCTTT.

The chain couples TRBV6-6 to TRBJ2-3; D may be TRBD1 or TRBD2 (6 bases each). Germline assignment: CDR1 MNHNY and CDR2 SVGAGI (reference sequence). There are 13 residues in the CDR3. Deletions cut 6 bases from V and 6 bases from J, with 13 bases between. This CDR3 is CASSKGDSDTQYF. The CDR3 nucleotides read TGTGCCAGCAGCAAGGGGGACTCCGATACGCAGTATTTT.

This clone was seen a handful of times. The V call is TRBV29-1, the J call TRBJ1-1; D unresolved. The CDR3 is made up of 12 amino acids. Germline V CDR1 and CDR2: SQVTM, ANQGSEA. V was shortened by 0 bases and J by 14 bases, with 16 bases between the two germline ends. In DNA form, the CDR3 reads TGCAGCGTTGAAGACACAGTGGCTCCTCCGTTCTTT. Translating gives CSVEDTVAPPFF.

This clone turned up a few times. The V call is TRBV30, the J call TRBJ2-5; D is unresolved. The J call may be faulty, since TRBJ2-7 better matches the DNA end. Germline assignment: CDR1 GTSNPN and CDR2 SVGIG (reference sequence). There are 12 residues in the CDR3. CDR3 sequence reads: CAWRAYNYEQYF. Written as DNA, the CDR3 is TGTGCCTGGAGGGCCTACAACTACGAGCAGTACTTC.

A few counts support this clone. The V call is TRBV10-3, the J call TRBJ2-3, with D perhaps TRBD1 or TRBD2 (5 bases each). CDR1 and CDR2 from the germline V gene are ENHRY and SYGVKD. Trimming removed 3 bases at V and 0 bases at J, with 7 bases between. CDR3 length equals 14 residues. The chain's CDR3 is CAISDRESTDTQYF. CDR3 DNA: TGTGCCATCAGTGACAGGGAGAGCACAGATACGCAGTATTTT.

This clone was counted many times. This chain joins TRBV7-9 and TRBJ1-4; perhaps TRBD1 as D (6 bases). The germline gives CDR1 SEHNR, CDR2 FQNEAQ (reference sequence). This CDR3 has 14 amino acids. V was shortened by 1 base and J by 7 bases, with 10 bases between the two germline ends. The CDR3 bases are TGTGCCAGCAGCTTAGGAGGGGGAACTGAAAAACTGTTTTTT. Protein product: CASSLGGGTEKLFF.

This clone came up a few times. The chain links TRBV7-6 to TRBJ2-7, with a possible D match to TRBD2 (6 bases). Germline V lookup: CDR1 SGHVS, CDR2 FNYEAQ. This CDR3 has 14 residues. V shed 0 bases and J shed 3 bases, with 9 bases lying between them. CDR3 in DNA: TGTGCCAGCAGCTTAGCAGACGGGAGCTACGAGCAGTACTTC. This encodes CASSLADGSYEQYF.

This clone was counted between two and nine times. The chain uses TRBV28 and TRBJ1-6; no clear D gene. The V gene lost 4 bases and the J gene lost 2 bases, with 3 bases spanning the gap. From germline, CDR1 is MDHEN and CDR2 SYDVKM. This CDR3 is 13 amino acids long. This chain's CDR3 is CASSSAYNSPLHF. As DNA, the CDR3 is TGTGCCAGCAGTTCTGCCTATAATTCACCCCTCCACTTT.

This clone was seen at least ten times. The chain employs TRBV14 and TRBJ2-3; D may be TRBD1 (6 bases). V was trimmed by 5 bases and J by 2 bases, leaving 14 bases between them. Germline lookup yields CDR1 SGHDN and CDR2 FVKESK. The CDR3 is 15 residues long. The CDR3 protein is CASSLRDILTDTQYF. The CDR3 DNA reads TGTGCCAGCAGCTTACGGGACATCCTCACAGATACGCAGTATTTT.

V usage is TRBV6-6 and J usage is TRBJ2-2; no definite D call. Trimming stripped 0 bases from V and 4 bases from J, with 6 bases between. Germline V CDR1 and CDR2: MNHNY, SVGAGI (reference sequence). This CDR3 region has 14 residues. CDR3: CASSYSVATGELFF. DNA for the CDR3: TGTGCCAGCAGTTACTCAGTGGCCACCGGGGAGCTGTTTTTT.